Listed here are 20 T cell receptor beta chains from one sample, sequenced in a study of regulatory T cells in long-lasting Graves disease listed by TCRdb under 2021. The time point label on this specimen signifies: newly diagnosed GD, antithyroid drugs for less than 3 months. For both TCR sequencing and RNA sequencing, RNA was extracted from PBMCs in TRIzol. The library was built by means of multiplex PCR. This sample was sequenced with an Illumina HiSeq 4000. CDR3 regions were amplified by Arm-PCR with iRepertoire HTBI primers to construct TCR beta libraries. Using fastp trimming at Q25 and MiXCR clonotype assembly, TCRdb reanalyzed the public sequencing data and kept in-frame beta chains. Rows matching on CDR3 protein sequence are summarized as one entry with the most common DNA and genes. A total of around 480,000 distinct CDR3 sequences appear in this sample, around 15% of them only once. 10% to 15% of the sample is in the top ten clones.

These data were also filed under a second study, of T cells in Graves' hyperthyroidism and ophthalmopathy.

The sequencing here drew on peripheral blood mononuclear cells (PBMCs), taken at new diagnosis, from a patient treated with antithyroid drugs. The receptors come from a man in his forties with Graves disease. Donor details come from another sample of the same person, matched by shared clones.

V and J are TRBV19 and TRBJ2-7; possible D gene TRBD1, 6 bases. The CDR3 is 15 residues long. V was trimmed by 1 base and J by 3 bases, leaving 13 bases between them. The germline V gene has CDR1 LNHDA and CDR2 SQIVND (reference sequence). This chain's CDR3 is CASSIVPGQNYEQYF. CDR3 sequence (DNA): TGTGCCAGTAGTATAGTTCCAGGACAGAACTACGAGCAGTACTTC.

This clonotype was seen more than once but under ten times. The CDR3 loop is CSASGQAGTSGRNEQFF. DNA for the CDR3: TGCAGTGCTAGCGGACAGGCGGGGACTAGCGGGAGAAATGAGCAGTTCTTC. This sequence joins TRBV20-1 and TRBJ2-1, with TRBD2 matching 14 bases. Germline V gene lookup returns CDR1 DFQATT and CDR2 SNEGSKA (reference sequence). V gave up 3 bases and J gave up 7 bases; unmatched junction bases: 11. CDR3 length equals 17 residues.

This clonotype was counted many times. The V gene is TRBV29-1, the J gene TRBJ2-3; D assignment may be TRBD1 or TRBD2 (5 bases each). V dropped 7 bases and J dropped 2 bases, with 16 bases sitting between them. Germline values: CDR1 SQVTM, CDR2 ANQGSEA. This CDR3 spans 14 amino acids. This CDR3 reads CSAHRDPTTDTQYF. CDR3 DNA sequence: TGCAGCGCACACCGGGACCCTACCACAGATACGCAGTATTTT.

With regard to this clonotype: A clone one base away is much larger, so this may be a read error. The CDR3 is CASKGHLGRETQYF. CDR3 DNA: TGTGCCAGCAAGGGACACCTCGGAAGGGAGACCCAGTACTTC. The chain combines TRBV6-1 with TRBJ2-3; possibly TRBD1 for D (6 bases). Judging by the DNA end, TRBJ2-5 fits better; the J call may be wrong. The germline V gene encodes CDR1 MNHNS and CDR2 SASEGT. This CDR3 comprises 14 residues.

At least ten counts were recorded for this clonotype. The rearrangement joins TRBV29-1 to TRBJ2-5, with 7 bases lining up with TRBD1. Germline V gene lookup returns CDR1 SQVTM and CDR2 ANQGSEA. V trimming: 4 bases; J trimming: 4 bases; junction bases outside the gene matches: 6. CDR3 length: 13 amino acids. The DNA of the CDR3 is TGCAGCGTTGGAGGGGGCAGGGGAGAGACCCAGTACTTC. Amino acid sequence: CSVGGGRGETQYF.

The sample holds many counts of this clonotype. The DNA for the CDR3 is TGTGCCAGCGGTAGAGTCTCTAGCGGGATGGCCTACGAGCAGTACTTC. It is translated as CASGRVSSGMAYEQYF. V gene TRBV3-1 combines with J gene TRBJ2-7; 9 bases fit TRBD2. V dropped 8 bases and J dropped 2; count of bases not matched to a gene: 13. The CDR3 is made up of 16 amino acids. Germline values: CDR1 LGHDT, CDR2 YNNKEL (reference sequence).

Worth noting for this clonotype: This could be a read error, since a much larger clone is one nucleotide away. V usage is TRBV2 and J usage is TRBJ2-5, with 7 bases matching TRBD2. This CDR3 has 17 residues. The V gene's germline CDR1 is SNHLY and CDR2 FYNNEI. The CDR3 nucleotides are TGTGCCGGCAGTGGTTATCAGCGGGGAGGCCTCCTAGGGGCCCAGTACTTC. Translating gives CAGSGYQRGGLLGAQYF.

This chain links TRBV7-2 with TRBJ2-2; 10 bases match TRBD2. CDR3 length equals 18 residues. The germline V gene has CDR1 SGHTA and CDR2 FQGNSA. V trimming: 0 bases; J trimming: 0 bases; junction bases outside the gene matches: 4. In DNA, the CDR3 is TGTGCCAGCAGCTTAGCCGGGACTAGCGCCGCGAACACCGGGGAGCTGTTTTTT. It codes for CASSLAGTSAANTGELFF. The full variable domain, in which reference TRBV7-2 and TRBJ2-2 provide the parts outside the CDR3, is GAGVSQSPSNKVTEKGKDVELRCDPISGHTALYWYRQSLGQGLEFLIYFQGNSAPDKSGLPSDRFSAERTGGSVSTLTIQRTQQEDSAVYLCASSLAGTSAANTGELFFGEGSRLTVL.

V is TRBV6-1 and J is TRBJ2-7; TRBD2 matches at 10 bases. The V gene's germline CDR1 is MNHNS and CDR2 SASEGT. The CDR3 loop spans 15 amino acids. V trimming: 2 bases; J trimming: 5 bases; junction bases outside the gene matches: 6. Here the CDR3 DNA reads TGTGCCAGCAGTGAACTGTGGCTAGCGGGAGACGAGCAGTACTTC. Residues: CASSELWLAGDEQYF.

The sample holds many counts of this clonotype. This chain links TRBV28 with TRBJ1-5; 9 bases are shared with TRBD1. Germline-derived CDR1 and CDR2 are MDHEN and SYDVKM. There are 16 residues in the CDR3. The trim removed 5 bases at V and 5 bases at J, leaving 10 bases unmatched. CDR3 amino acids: CASSPPEQGAYQPQHF. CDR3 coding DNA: TGTGCCAGCAGTCCCCCGGAACAGGGGGCGTATCAGCCCCAGCATTTT.

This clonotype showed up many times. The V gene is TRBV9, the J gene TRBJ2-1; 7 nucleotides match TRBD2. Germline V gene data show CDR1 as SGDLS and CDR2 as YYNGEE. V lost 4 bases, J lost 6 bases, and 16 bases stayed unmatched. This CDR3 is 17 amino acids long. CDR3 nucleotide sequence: TGTGCCAGCAGCATCCGGGCTGGGAGAGGCGGGGGCAATGAGCAGTTCTTC. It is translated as CASSIRAGRGGGNEQFF.

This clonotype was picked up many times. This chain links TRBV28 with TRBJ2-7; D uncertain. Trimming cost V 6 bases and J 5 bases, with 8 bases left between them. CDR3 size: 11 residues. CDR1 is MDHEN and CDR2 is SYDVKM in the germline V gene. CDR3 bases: TGTGCCAGCAGGACATTAAACGAGCAGTACTTC. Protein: CASRTLNEQYF.

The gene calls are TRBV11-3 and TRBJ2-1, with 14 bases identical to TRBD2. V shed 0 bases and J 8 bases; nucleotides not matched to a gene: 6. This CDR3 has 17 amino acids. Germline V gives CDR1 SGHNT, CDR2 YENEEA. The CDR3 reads CASSLEGLAGVGHEQFF. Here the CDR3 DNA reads TGTGCCAGCAGCTTAGAGGGACTAGCGGGAGTCGGGCATGAGCAGTTCTTC.

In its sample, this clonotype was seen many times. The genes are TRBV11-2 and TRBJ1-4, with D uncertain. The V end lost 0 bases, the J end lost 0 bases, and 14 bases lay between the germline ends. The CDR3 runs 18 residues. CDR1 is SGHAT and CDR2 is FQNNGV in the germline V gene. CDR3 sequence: CASSLDRLESTTNEKLFF. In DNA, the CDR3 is TGTGCCAGCAGCTTAGATCGATTAGAGAGTACAACTAATGAAAAACTGTTTTTT.

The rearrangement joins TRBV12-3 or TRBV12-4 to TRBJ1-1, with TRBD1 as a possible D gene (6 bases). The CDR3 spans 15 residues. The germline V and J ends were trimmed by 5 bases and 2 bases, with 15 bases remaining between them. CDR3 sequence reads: CASSRGQSQNTEAFF. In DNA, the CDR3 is TGTGCCAGCAGTCGCGGACAGTCGCAAAACACTGAAGCTTTCTTT.

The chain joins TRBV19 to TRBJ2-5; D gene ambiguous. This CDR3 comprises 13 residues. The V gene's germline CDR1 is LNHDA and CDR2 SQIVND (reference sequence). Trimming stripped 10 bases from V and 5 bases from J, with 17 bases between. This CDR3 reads CATGRPRAETQYF. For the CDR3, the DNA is TGTGCCACCGGGCGGCCCCGGGCGGAGACCCAGTACTTC. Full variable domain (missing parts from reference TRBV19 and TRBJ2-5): DGGITQSPKYLFRKEGQNVTLSCEQNLNHDAMYWYRQDPGQGLRLIYYSQIVNDFQKGDIAEGYSVSREKKESFPLTVTSAQKNPTAFYLCATGRPRAETQYFGPGTRLLVL.

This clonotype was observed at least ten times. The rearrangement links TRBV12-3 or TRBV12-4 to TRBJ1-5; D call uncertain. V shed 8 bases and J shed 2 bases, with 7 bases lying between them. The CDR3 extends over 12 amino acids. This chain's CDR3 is CASGGGNQPQHF. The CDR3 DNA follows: TGTGCCAGCGGCGGTGGCAATCAGCCCCAGCATTTT.

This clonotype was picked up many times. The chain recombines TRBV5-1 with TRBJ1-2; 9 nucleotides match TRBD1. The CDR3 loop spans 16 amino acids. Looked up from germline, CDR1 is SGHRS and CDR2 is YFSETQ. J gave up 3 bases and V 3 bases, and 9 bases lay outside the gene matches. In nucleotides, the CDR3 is TGCGCCAGCAGCTCAAGGACAGGGGCGGATCACTATGGCTACACCTTC. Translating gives CASSSRTGADHYGYTF.

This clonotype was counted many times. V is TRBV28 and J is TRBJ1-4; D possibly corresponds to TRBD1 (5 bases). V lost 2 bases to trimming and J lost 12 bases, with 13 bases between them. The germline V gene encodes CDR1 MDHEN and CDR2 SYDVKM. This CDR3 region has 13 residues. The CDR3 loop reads CASSLGGHLELFF. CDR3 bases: TGTGCCAGCAGTTTAGGCGGACACCTGGAACTGTTTTTT. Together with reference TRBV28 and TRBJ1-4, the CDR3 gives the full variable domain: DVKVTQSSRYLVKRTGEKVFLECVQDMDHENMFWYRQDPGLGLRLIYFSYDVKMKEKGDIPEGYSVSREKKERFSLILESASTNQTSMYLCASSLGGHLELFFGSGTQLSVL.

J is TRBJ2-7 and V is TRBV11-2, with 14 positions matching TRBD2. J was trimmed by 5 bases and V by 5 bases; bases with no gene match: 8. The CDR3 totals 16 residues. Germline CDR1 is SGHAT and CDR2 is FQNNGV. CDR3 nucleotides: TGTGCCAGCAGCCTGGGACTAGCGGGAGCTCGGCACGAGCAGTACTTC. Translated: CASSLGLAGARHEQYF.